Below, 16 T cell receptor beta chains from the same sample are listed, as sequenced in a study of post-analysis software for immune sequencing data. The antigens of these receptors remain unknown. Findings of the study overall: Controls showed lower frequencies than patients for several TRBV segments, and TRBV5-6, TRBV5-1 and TRBV20-1 were among these.

The authors incorporated unique molecular identifiers into the TCR beta cDNA libraries. TCRdb recomputed calls from the PCR reads with MiXCR, one row per CDR3 protein. The sample lists hundreds of thousands of distinct CDR3 sequences; around a third were seen once. What was sequenced was blood. The source of these receptors is a girl aged 10-17 years with multiple sclerosis.

Many counts were recorded for this clonotype. The chain couples TRBV10-3 to TRBJ2-7; 8 bases line up with TRBD2. Trimming removed 3 bases from V and 1 base from J; junction bases left unmatched: 5. Germline V lookup: CDR1 ENHRY, CDR2 SYGVKD. The CDR3 covers 15 residues. This CDR3 reads CAISDPGGYSYEQYF. CDR3 sequence (DNA): TGTGCCATCAGTGATCCGGGGGGGTATTCCTACGAGCAGTACTTC.

V usage is TRBV29-1 and J usage is TRBJ2-7, with D possibly matching TRBD2 (6 bases). The end of the DNA aligns better with TRBJ2-5, so the J call may be wrong. The CDR3 consists of 13 residues. CDR1 is SQVTM and CDR2 is ANQGSEA in the germline V gene. The CDR3 loop is CSGVPGGTGTQYF. CDR3 bases: TGCAGCGGCGTCCCCGGAGGGACGGGGACCCAGTACTTC.

This clonotype was seen a handful of times. This sequence joins TRBV27 and TRBJ2-5; D not certain. The better agreement between TRBJ2-7 and the DNA end casts doubt on the J call. This CDR3 region has 14 residues. Per germline, CDR1 MNHEY and CDR2 SMNVEV (reference sequence). The CDR3, as DNA: TGTGCCAGCAGTTTATCGAAGACACTCGACGAGCAGTACTTC. Translated: CASSLSKTLDEQYF.

The rearrangement uses TRBV7-2 and TRBJ1-1; no clear D gene. Looked up from germline, CDR1 is SGHTA and CDR2 is FQGNSA. This CDR3 contains 14 residues. The ends were cut back, 0 bases at V and 5 bases at J, with 10 bases in the middle. CDR3 bases: TGTGCCAGCAGCTTAGCGGTGGGTCGGACTGAAGCTTTCTTT. Translation gives CASSLAVGRTEAFF. The full variable domain, completed using reference TRBV7-2 and TRBJ1-1, is GAGVSQSPSNKVTEKGKDVELRCDPISGHTALYWYRQSLGQGLEFLIYFQGNSAPDKSGLPSDRFSAERTGGSVSTLTIQRTQQEDSAVYLCASSLAVGRTEAFFGQGTRLTVV.

This clonotype was seen more than once but under ten times. The chain is built from TRBV27 and TRBJ1-4; 7 bases fit TRBD1. The CDR3 extends over 14 amino acids. Germline CDR1 MNHEY, CDR2 SMNVEV (reference sequence). J lost 7 bases, V lost 6 bases, and 8 bases had no gene match. For the CDR3, the DNA is TGTGCCAGCAGCTTCACAAACAGGGGTGAAAAACTGTTTTTT. Its protein is CASSFTNRGEKLFF.

This clonotype was counted only a few times. The gene calls are TRBV14 and TRBJ2-1; D tentatively fits TRBD1 or TRBD2 (5 bases each). Trimming cost V 4 bases and J 0 bases, with 16 bases left between them. The germline gives CDR1 SGHDN, CDR2 FVKESK. This CDR3 has 17 amino acids. The CDR3 DNA reads TGTGCCAGCAGCCGCAAAACGGGACCCCTCTCCTACAATGAGCAGTTCTTC. Translated: CASSRKTGPLSYNEQFF.

In this sample, this clonotype turned up many times. CDR3 in amino acids: CASSLANYGYTF. As DNA, the CDR3 is TGTGCCAGCAGCTTGGCCAACTATGGCTACACCTTC. The chain joins TRBV5-6 to TRBJ1-2; no clear D gene. The CDR3 sequence is 12 residues long. V lost 0 bases and J lost 2, with 2 bases in between. Looked up from germline, CDR1 is SGHDT and CDR2 is YYEEEE.

V and J are TRBV6-1 and TRBJ2-1, with D tentatively TRBD2 (5 bases). V was trimmed by 6 bases and J by 6 bases, leaving 15 bases between them. From germline, CDR1 is MNHNS and CDR2 SASEGT. There are 14 residues in the CDR3. CDR3 nucleotides: TGTGCCAGCAGCGCGGTGGCGACTATCAATGAGCAGTTCTTC. The encoded protein is CASSAVATINEQFF.

This clonotype came up a few times. The chain employs TRBV29-1 and TRBJ2-4, with 8 bases that match TRBD1. Germline CDR1 is SQVTM and CDR2 is ANQGSEA. The CDR3 runs to 14 residues. Trimming took 7 bases from V and 1 from J; bases not matched to a gene: 6. The chain's CDR3 is CSAGQGRAKNIQYF. DNA for the CDR3: TGCAGCGCCGGACAGGGACGGGCCAAAAACATTCAGTACTTC. The variable domain in full, with the rest retrieved from reference TRBV29-1 and TRBJ2-4, is SAVISQKPSRDICQRGTSLTIQCQVDSQVTMMFWYRQQPGQSLTLIATANQGSEATYESGFVIDKFPISRPNLTFSTLTVSNMSPEDSSIYLCSAGQGRAKNIQYFGAGTRLSVL.

This clonotype has more than one count but fewer than ten. CDR3 sequence (DNA): TGCAGTGCTAGCAGGGGAGGAAACACTGAAGCTTTCTTT. Its protein product is CSASRGGNTEAFF. The chain links TRBV20-1 to TRBJ1-1, with D possibly being TRBD1 (6 bases). The V end lost 3 bases, the J end lost 2 bases, and 10 bases lay between the germline ends. The CDR3 is made up of 13 amino acids. The germline CDR1 and CDR2 sequences are DFQATT and SNEGSKA (reference sequence).

The chain recombines TRBV20-1 with TRBJ2-1; tentatively, D is TRBD1 (6 bases). Germline lookup yields CDR1 DFQATT and CDR2 SNEGSKA (reference sequence). Deletions cut 0 bases from V and 4 bases from J, with 13 bases between. The CDR3 has 15 residues. CDR3: CSARDSRGSYNEQFF. The CDR3 nucleotides read TGCAGTGCTAGAGATTCCAGGGGTTCTTACAATGAGCAGTTCTTC.

V gene TRBV27 combines with J gene TRBJ1-1, with 7 nucleotides matching TRBD1. Per the germline V gene, CDR1 is MNHEY and CDR2 is SMNVEV (reference sequence). CDR3 length equals 12 residues. V lost 6 bases and J lost 10; bases outside the gene matches: 8. For the CDR3, the DNA is TGTGCCAGCAGCACTTCGACAGGGAGAGCTTTCTTT. Protein: CASSTSTGRAFF.

This clonotype was counted a few times. V gene TRBV25-1 combines with J gene TRBJ2-7; TRBD1 matches 9 bases. Germline V gene sequence: CDR1 MGHDK, CDR2 SYGVNS. The CDR3 contains 15 residues. V lost 4 bases to trimming and J lost 3 bases; unmatched junction nucleotides: 7. The CDR3 coding sequence is TGTGCCAGCAGTGCTTATGGACAGGGGTACTACGAGCAGTACTTC. Residues: CASSAYGQGYYEQYF.

This rearrangement joins TRBV20-1 to TRBJ2-3, with D uncertain. The V gene's germline CDR1 is DFQATT and CDR2 SNEGSKA (reference sequence). The CDR3 is 14 residues long. The V end lost 5 bases, the J end lost 0 bases, and 12 bases lay between the germline ends. In DNA, the CDR3 is TGCAGTGCTGAAGCGATTGGGAGCACAGATACGCAGTATTTT. This sequence encodes CSAEAIGSTDTQYF.

In this sample, this clonotype turned up a few times. The chain is built from TRBV28 and TRBJ2-7; possibly TRBD1 for D (7 bases). Germline V gene sequence: CDR1 MDHEN, CDR2 SYDVKM. Trimming took off 8 bases at V and 5 bases at J, with 19 bases between the two ends. The CDR3 extends over 14 amino acids. CDR3 region: CASLRSAGGNEQYF. The CDR3 nucleotides are TGTGCCAGCCTAAGGTCGGCAGGGGGGAACGAGCAGTACTTC.

A few counts support this clonotype. The gene calls are TRBV11-2 and TRBJ2-7; D not resolved. Germline V gives CDR1 SGHAT, CDR2 FQNNGV. The CDR3 length is 15 residues. Trimming took 0 bases from V and 2 from J, leaving 11 bases between them. CDR3 in DNA: TGTGCCAGCAGCTTAGATACGGCCACCACCTACGAGCAGTACTTC. It encodes CASSLDTATTYEQYF.